Following are 13 T cell receptor beta chains from one sample sequenced in a study of cytomegalovirus exposure and HLA in healthy donors. Primers: 60 Vbeta forward and 13 Jbeta reverse. The assay was immunoSEQ multiplex PCR, and TCRdb's table has in-frame clones only and misses some. The sample yields about 160,000 clones, 70% to 80% seen once. Specimen: PBMCs. All receptors derive from a human donor in good health.

This CDR3 reads CASSRTSSYNEQFF. For the CDR3, the DNA is TGTGCCAGCAGTCGGACTAGCAGCTACAATGAGCAGTTCTTC. The V call is TRBV6-5, the J call TRBJ2-1; 8 bases agree with TRBD2. The CDR3 consists of 14 residues. Germline CDR1 reads MNHEY; CDR2 reads SVGAGI. The trim removed 5 bases at V and 3 bases at J, leaving 3 bases unmatched.

The chain links TRBV5-1 to TRBJ2-5, with TRBD2 as a possible D gene (5 bases). V lost 4 bases to trimming and J lost 8 bases, with 12 bases between them. Per germline, CDR1 SGHRS and CDR2 YFSETQ. The CDR3 is made up of 12 amino acids. The CDR3 sequence is CASSVDGETQYF. The CDR3 region has the DNA TGCGCCAGCAGCGTGGACGGGGAAACCCAGTACTTC.

The chain carries TRBV5-4 and TRBJ2-5, with TRBD2 identical over 13 bases. The length of the CDR3 is 17 residues. From germline, CDR1 is SGHNT and CDR2 YYREEE (reference sequence). Trimming cost V 3 bases and J 2 bases; bases outside gene matches: 7. CDR3 amino acids: CASSWALAGGAQETQYF. Here the CDR3 DNA reads TGTGCCAGCAGCTGGGCACTAGCGGGGGGGGCACAAGAGACCCAGTACTTC.

This clone was counted a single time. This chain connects TRBV7-9 to TRBJ2-1; D may be TRBD2 (5 bases). The germline V and J ends were trimmed by 3 bases and 2 bases, with 11 bases remaining between them. The CDR3 sequence is 15 residues long. Germline V gene sequence: CDR1 SEHNR, CDR2 FQNEAQ (reference sequence). This chain's CDR3 is CASSFPGTAYNEQFF. The CDR3 region has the DNA TGTGCCAGCAGCTTCCCGGGAACGGCCTACAATGAGCAGTTCTTC. The full variable domain, with the rest looked up from reference TRBV7-9 and TRBJ2-1, is DTGVSQNPRHKITKRGQNVTFRCDPISEHNRLYWYRQTLGQGPEFLTYFQNEAQLEKSRLLSDRFSAERPKGSFSTLEIQRTEQGDSAMYLCASSFPGTAYNEQFFGPGTRLTVL.

The chain carries TRBV7-2 and TRBJ2-7; 7 nucleotides align to TRBD2. This CDR3 is built from 16 residues. Germline V gene data show CDR1 as SGHTA and CDR2 as FQGNSA. J gave up 2 bases and V 4 bases, and 11 bases lay outside the gene matches. The CDR3 DNA reads TGTGCCAGCAGCTCCGGCTGGCGGGAGCTCGCCTACGAGCAGTACTTC. Amino acids: CASSSGWRELAYEQYF. Filled out from reference TRBV7-2 and TRBJ2-7, the complete variable domain reads GAGVSQSPSNKVTEKGKDVELRCDPISGHTALYWYRQSLGQGLEFLIYFQGNSAPDKSGLPSDRFSAERTGGSVSTLTIQRTQQEDSAVYLCASSSGWRELAYEQYFGPGTRLTVT.

This chain joins TRBV28 and TRBJ2-6; D is possibly TRBD1 (6 bases). CDR1 and CDR2 (germline): MDHEN, SYDVKM. V shed 2 bases and J shed 1 base, with 15 bases lying between them. The CDR3 has 18 residues. CDR3 nucleotide sequence: TGTGCCAGCAGTTTACAGGGGCCCTCGGCATCTGGGGCCAACGTCCTGACTTTC. Protein sequence: CASSLQGPSASGANVLTF. The whole variable domain, remainder taken from reference TRBV28 and TRBJ2-6, is DVKVTQSSRYLVKRTGEKVFLECVQDMDHENMFWYRQDPGLGLRLIYFSYDVKMKEKGDIPEGYSVSREKKERFSLILESASTNQTSMYLCASSLQGPSASGANVLTFGAGSRLTVL.

The genes are TRBV5-1 and TRBJ1-6; D gene uncertain. Germline CDR1 is SGHRS and CDR2 is YFSETQ. V lost 5 bases, J lost 5 bases, and 11 bases lay in between. The CDR3 runs 14 residues. The CDR3 DNA sequence: TGCGCCAGCAGTCCGGGAGTGGATAATTCACCCCTCCACTTT. It is translated as CASSPGVDNSPLHF. The variable domain in full, with the rest retrieved from reference TRBV5-1 and TRBJ1-6, is KAGVTQTPRYLIKTRGQQVTLSCSPISGHRSVSWYQQTPGQGLQFLFEYFSETQRNKGNFPGRFSGRQFSNSRSEMNVSTLELGDSALYLCASSPGVDNSPLHFGNGTRLTVT.

The V and J genes are TRBV27 and TRBJ1-1; 7 positions match TRBD1. This CDR3 region has 16 residues. The V and J ends lost 5 bases and 3 bases, in that order; junction bases with no gene match: 12. From germline, CDR1 is MNHEY and CDR2 SMNVEV (reference sequence). The CDR3 DNA is TGTGCCAGCAGTCCTTTGGGACAGCCAAGGGACACTGAAGCTTTCTTT. Its translation is CASSPLGQPRDTEAFF.

CDR3 sequence reads: CASSFEGGAGANVLTF. In DNA form, the CDR3 reads TGTGCCAGCAGCTTTGAGGGAGGGGCTGGGGCCAACGTCCTGACTTTC. The chain combines TRBV5-6 with TRBJ2-6, with 7 bases aligning to TRBD2. V lost 2 bases, J lost 2 bases, and 4 bases stayed unmatched. Germline V lookup: CDR1 SGHDT, CDR2 YYEEEE. CDR3 length: 16 amino acids. The full variable domain, rest sourced from reference TRBV5-6 and TRBJ2-6, is DAGVTQSPTHLIKTRGQQVTLRCSPKSGHDTVSWYQQALGQGPQFIFQYYEEEERQRGNFPDRFSGHQFPNYSSELNVNALLLGDSALYLCASSFEGGAGANVLTFGAGSRLTVL.

CDR3 sequence: CASSPSGTGGGEQYF. The DNA of the CDR3 is TGTGCCAGCTCACCATCAGGGACAGGGGGCGGCGAGCAGTACTTC. The V call is TRBV18, the J call TRBJ2-7; TRBD1 matches at 12 bases. V lost 2 bases, J lost 6 bases, and 5 bases stayed unmatched. The CDR3 sequence is 15 residues long. Germline V gene data show CDR1 as KGHSH and CDR2 as LQKENI.

This clone came up a few times. V is TRBV6-5 and J is TRBJ2-1; unclear D gene. The CDR3 has 15 amino acids. CDR1 is MNHEY, CDR2 SVGAGI, per germline. The V gene lost 8 bases and the J gene lost 6 bases, with 20 bases spanning the gap. CDR3 protein: CASRPRLPIPNEQFF. The DNA of the CDR3 is TGTGCCAGCCGCCCCCGGTTACCAATCCCCAATGAGCAGTTCTTC.

This rearrangement joins TRBV14 to TRBJ1-4, with D unclear. The CDR3 spans 15 residues. Germline V lookup: CDR1 SGHDN, CDR2 FVKESK. Trimming took 1 base from V and 6 from J, leaving 12 bases between them. CDR3 amino acids: CASSQGSRFDEKLFF. CDR3 nucleotides: TGTGCCAGCAGCCAAGGGTCCCGGTTTGATGAAAAACTGTTTTTT.

This chain uses TRBV28 with TRBJ1-1; D perhaps matches TRBD1 (6 bases). V was shortened by 4 bases and J by 5 bases, with 14 bases between the two germline ends. Germline V gives CDR1 MDHEN, CDR2 SYDVKM. CDR3 length equals 14 residues. The CDR3 sequence: CASSSNRVRTEAFF. Here the CDR3 DNA reads TGTGCCAGCAGTTCCAACAGGGTCCGGACTGAAGCTTTCTTT. The full variable domain, rest sourced from reference TRBV28 and TRBJ1-1, is DVKVTQSSRYLVKRTGEKVFLECVQDMDHENMFWYRQDPGLGLRLIYFSYDVKMKEKGDIPEGYSVSREKKERFSLILESASTNQTSMYLCASSSNRVRTEAFFGQGTRLTVV.